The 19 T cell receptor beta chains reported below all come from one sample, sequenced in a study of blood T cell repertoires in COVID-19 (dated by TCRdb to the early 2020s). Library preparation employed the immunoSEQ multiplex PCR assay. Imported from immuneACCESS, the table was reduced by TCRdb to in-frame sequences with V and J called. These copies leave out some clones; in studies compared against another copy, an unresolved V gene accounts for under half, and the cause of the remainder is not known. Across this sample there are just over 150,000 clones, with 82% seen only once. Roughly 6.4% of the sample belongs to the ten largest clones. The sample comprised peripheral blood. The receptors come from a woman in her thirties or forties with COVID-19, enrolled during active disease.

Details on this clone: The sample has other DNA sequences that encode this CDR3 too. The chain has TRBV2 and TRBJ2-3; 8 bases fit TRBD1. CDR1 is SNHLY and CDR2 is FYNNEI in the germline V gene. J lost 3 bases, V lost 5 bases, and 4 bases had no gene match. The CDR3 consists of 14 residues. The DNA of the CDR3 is TGTGCCAGCAGTAGAACAGGGGGAACAGATACGCAGTATTTT. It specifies CASSRTGGTDTQYF. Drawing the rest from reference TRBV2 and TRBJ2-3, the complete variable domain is EPEVTQTPSHQVTQMGQEVILRCVPISNHLYFYWYRQILGQKVEFLVSFYNNEISEKSEIFDDQFSVERPDGSNFTLKIRSTKLEDSAMYFCASSRTGGTDTQYFGPGTRLTVL.

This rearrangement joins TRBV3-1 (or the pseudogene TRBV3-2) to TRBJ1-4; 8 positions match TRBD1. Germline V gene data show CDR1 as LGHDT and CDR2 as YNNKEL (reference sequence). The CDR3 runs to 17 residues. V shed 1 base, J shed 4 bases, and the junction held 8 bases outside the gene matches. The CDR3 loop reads CASSQGLTGAINEKLFF. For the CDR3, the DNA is TGTGCCAGCAGCCAAGGCCTGACAGGGGCGATTAATGAAAAACTGTTTTTT.

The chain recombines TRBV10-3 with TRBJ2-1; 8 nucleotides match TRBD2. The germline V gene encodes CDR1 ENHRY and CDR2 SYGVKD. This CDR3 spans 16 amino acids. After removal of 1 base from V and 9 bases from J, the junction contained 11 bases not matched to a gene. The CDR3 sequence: CAISEFGGRRGGEQFF. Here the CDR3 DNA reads TGTGCCATCAGTGAGTTCGGCGGGAGGAGGGGAGGTGAGCAGTTCTTC.

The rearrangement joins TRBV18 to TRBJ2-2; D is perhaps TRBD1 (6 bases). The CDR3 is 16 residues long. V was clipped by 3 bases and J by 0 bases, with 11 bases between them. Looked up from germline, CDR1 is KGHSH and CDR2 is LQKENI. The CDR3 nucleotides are TGTGCCAGCTCACCCCGGACAGACCCGAACACCGGGGAGCTGTTTTTT. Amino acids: CASSPRTDPNTGELFF.

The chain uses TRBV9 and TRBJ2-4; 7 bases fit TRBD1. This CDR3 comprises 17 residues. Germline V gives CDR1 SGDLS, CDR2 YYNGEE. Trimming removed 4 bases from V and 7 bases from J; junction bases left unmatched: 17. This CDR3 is CASSPTTRQGNWNIQYF. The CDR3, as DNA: TGTGCCAGCAGCCCTACTACTCGACAGGGAAATTGGAACATTCAGTACTTC.

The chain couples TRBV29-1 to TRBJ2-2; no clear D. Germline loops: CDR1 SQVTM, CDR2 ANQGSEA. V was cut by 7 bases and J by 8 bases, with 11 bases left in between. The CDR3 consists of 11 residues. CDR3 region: CSAKSPGELFF. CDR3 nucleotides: TGCAGCGCCAAGAGCCCAGGGGAGCTGTTTTTT.

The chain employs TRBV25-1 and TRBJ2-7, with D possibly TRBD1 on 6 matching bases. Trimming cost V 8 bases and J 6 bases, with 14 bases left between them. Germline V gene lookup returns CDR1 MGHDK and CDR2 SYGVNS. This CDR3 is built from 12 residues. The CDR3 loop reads CASAGGRGEQYF. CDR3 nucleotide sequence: TGTGCCAGCGCTGGGGGCCGGGGCGAGCAGTACTTC.

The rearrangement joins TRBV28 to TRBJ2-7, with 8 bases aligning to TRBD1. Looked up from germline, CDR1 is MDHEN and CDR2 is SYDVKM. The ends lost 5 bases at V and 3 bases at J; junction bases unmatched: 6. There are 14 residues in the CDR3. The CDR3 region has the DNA TGTGCCAGCAGTCCCGGACAGGGCTTCTACGAGCAGTACTTC. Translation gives CASSPGQGFYEQYF.

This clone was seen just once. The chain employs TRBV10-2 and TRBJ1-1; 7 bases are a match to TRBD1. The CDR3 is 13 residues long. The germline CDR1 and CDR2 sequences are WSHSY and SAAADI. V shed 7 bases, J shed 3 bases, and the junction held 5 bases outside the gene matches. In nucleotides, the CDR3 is TGCGCCAGCAATCTACAGGGGCACACTGAAGCTTTCTTT. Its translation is CASNLQGHTEAFF.

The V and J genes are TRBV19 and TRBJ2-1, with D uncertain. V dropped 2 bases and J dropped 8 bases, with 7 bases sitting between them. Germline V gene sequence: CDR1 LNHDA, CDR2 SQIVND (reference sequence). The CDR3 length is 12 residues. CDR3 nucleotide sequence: TGTGCCAGTAGTATACAGTTCCATGAGCAGTTCTTC. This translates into CASSIQFHEQFF.

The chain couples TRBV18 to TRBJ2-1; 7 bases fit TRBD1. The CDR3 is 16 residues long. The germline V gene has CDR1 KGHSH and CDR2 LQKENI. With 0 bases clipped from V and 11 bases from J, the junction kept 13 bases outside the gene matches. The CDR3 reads CASSPPNRLTGAQQFF. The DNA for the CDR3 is TGTGCCAGCTCACCACCCAATCGACTCACAGGGGCCCAGCAGTTCTTC.

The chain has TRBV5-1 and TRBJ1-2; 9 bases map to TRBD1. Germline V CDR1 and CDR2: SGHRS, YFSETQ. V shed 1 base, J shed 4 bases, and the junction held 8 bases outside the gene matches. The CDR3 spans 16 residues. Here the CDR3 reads CASSLNLGTGPYGYTF. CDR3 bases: TGCGCCAGCAGCTTGAACCTGGGGACAGGGCCCTATGGCTACACCTTC.

The CDR3 region has the DNA TGTGCCAGCTCATCCACTCGCCAAGAGACCCAGTACTTC. It encodes CASSSTRQETQYF. This chain uses TRBV18 with TRBJ2-5; D is ambiguous. CDR1 KGHSH and CDR2 LQKENI come from the germline V gene. The CDR3 sequence is 13 residues long. The V end lost 5 bases, the J end lost 1 base, and 8 bases lay between the germline ends. The full variable domain, rest sourced from reference TRBV18 and TRBJ2-5, is NAGVMQNPRHLVRRRGQEARLRCSPMKGHSHVYWYRQLPEEGLKFMVYLQKENIIDESGMPKERFSAEFPKEGPSILRIQQVVRGDSAAYFCASSSTRQETQYFGPGTRLLVL.

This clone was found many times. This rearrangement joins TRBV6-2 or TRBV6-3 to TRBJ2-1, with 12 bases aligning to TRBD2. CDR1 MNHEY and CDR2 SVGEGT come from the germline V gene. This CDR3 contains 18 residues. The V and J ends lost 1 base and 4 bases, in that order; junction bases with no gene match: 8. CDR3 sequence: CASSYLLAGGPGYNEQFF. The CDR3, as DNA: TGTGCCAGCAGTTACTTGCTAGCGGGGGGGCCTGGTTACAATGAGCAGTTCTTC.

CDR3 nucleotide sequence: TGTGCCAGCAGTACAGGGGCTGAAGCTTTCTTT. Its protein product is CASSTGAEAFF. The chain is built from TRBV12-3 or TRBV12-4 and TRBJ1-1; TRBD1 matches at 7 bases. V was pared by 5 bases and J by 6 bases, with 0 bases of the junction left unmatched. The CDR3 contains 11 residues.

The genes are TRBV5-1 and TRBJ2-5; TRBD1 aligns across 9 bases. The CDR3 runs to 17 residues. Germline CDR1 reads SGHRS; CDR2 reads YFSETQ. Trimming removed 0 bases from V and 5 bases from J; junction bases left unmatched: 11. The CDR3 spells CASSLGRGTGGRETQYF. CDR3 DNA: TGCGCCAGCAGCTTGGGCCGGGGAACAGGGGGCCGGGAGACCCAGTACTTC.

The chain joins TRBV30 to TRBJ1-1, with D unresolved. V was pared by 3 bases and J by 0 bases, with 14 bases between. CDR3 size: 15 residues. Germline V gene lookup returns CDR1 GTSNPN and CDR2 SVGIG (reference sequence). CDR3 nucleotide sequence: TGTGCCTGGAGCTGGACTCAAGGGTTGAACACTGAAGCTTTCTTT. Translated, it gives CAWSWTQGLNTEAFF.

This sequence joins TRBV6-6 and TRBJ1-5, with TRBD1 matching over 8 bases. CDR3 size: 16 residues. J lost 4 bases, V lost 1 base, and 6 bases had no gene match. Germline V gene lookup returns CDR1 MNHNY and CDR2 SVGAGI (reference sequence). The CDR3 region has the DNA TGTGCCAGCAGTTACTTTCTCGGACAGGGAAATCAGCCCCAGCATTTT. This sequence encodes CASSYFLGQGNQPQHF.

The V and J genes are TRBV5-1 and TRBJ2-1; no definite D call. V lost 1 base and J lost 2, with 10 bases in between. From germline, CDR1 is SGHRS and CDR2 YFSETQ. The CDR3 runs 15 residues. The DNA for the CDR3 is TGCGCCAGCAGCTTGAGTGAGTACGCCTACAATGAGCAGTTCTTC. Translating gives CASSLSEYAYNEQFF. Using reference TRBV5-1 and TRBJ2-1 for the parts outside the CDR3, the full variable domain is KAGVTQTPRYLIKTRGQQVTLSCSPISGHRSVSWYQQTPGQGLQFLFEYFSETQRNKGNFPGRFSGRQFSNSRSEMNVSTLELGDSALYLCASSLSEYAYNEQFFGPGTRLTVL.